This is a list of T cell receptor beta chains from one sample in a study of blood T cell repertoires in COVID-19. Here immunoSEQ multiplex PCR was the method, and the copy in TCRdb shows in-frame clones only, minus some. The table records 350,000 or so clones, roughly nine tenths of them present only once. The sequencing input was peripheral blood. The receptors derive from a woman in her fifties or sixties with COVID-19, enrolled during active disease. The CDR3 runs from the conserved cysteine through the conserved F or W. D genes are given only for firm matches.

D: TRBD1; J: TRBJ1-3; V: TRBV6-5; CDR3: CASSPGGSGNTIYF
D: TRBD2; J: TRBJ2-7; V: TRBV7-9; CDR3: CASSSLAGGYEQYF
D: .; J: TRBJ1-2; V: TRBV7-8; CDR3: CASSLTGYGYTF
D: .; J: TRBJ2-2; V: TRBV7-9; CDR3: CASSEGVQNTGELFF
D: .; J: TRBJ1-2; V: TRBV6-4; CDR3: CASSPGRGNYGYTF
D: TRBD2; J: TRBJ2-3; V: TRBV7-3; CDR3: CASSPKGLAGSTDTQYF
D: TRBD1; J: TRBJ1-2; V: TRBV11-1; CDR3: CASSPGQGHGYTF
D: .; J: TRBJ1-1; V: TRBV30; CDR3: CAWSGDRMNTEAFF
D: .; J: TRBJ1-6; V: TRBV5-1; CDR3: CASSLGPTGQPLHF
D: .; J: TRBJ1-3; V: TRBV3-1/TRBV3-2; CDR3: CASSQIGIGNTIYF
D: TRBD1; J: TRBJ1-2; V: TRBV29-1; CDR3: CSVGATGGLDYGYTF